The 24 T cell receptor beta chains given below trace back to one sample, sequenced in a study of CD8 T cells in Susac syndrome. RNA was extracted with the RNeasy kit, and a quantity of about 0.5 to 1 ug was reverse transcribed using random hexamers. MiXCR was run by TCRdb on the immunoSEQ multiplex PCR reads, yielding one entry per CDR3 protein. The table has under 150,000 distinct CDR3 sequences, 95% seen once. The sample consisted of CD4+ T cells from PBMCs. Every receptor here comes from a human donor with Susac syndrome.

The gene calls are TRBV14 and TRBJ1-1; perhaps TRBD1 as D (6 bases). The V and J ends lost 1 base and 5 bases respectively, with 14 bases between them. The germline gives CDR1 SGHDN, CDR2 FVKESK. The CDR3 totals 15 residues. In DNA, the CDR3 is TGTGCCAGCAGCCAAGCCGGGACAAGAATAACTGAAGCTTTCTTT. It yields the protein CASSQAGTRITEAFF.

J is TRBJ2-2 and V is TRBV10-3; the D is unclear. CDR3 size: 12 residues. CDR1 and CDR2 (germline): ENHRY, SYGVKD. Trimming took off 7 bases at V and 6 bases at J, with 9 bases between the two ends. For the CDR3, the DNA is TGTGCCATCACCACCGAACCCGGGGAGCTGTTTTTT. The encoded protein is CAITTEPGELFF.

The V and J genes are TRBV7-9 and TRBJ2-7; 9 bases are shared with TRBD2. The V gene end was trimmed by 5 bases and the J gene end by 1 base; junction bases not matched to a gene: 9. The germline CDR1 and CDR2 sequences are SEHNR and FQNEAQ (reference sequence). This CDR3 has 16 residues. CDR3 nucleotide sequence: TGTGCCAGCAGCCACTTTACTAGCGGGCGGTCCTACGAGCAGTACTTC. Translated, it gives CASSHFTSGRSYEQYF. Combining the CDR3 with reference TRBV7-9 and TRBJ2-7 gives the whole variable domain DTGVSQNPRHKITKRGQNVTFRCDPISEHNRLYWYRQTLGQGPEFLTYFQNEAQLEKSRLLSDRFSAERPKGSFSTLEIQRTEQGDSAMYLCASSHFTSGRSYEQYFGPGTRLTVT.

This clonotype occurred once. The genes are TRBV9 and TRBJ2-1, with unresolved D. The CDR3 runs 13 residues. V gave up 7 bases and J gave up 0 bases, with 8 bases separating them. Germline lookup yields CDR1 SGDLS and CDR2 YYNGEE. The CDR3 loop is CASAAGSYNEQFF. DNA for the CDR3: TGTGCCAGCGCGGCCGGCTCCTACAATGAGCAGTTCTTC.

The V gene is TRBV20-1, the J gene TRBJ1-2; 8 bases fit TRBD1. The germline CDR1 and CDR2 sequences are DFQATT and SNEGSKA (reference sequence). This CDR3 is 12 amino acids long. Trimming removed 8 bases from V and 7 bases from J; junction bases left unmatched: 9. CDR3 sequence (DNA): TGCAGTACCTGGGACAGGCAAACTGGCTACACCTTC. Residues: CSTWDRQTGYTF.

V usage is TRBV12-3 or TRBV12-4 and J usage is TRBJ1-2; D is unresolved. V lost 6 bases, J lost 0 bases, and 14 bases lay in between. The length of the CDR3 is 15 residues. The CDR3 region has the DNA TGTGCCAGCAGCTCGGGGAACCCAACTAACTATGGCTACACCTTC. Its translation: CASSSGNPTNYGYTF.

The J gene is TRBJ2-1, the V gene TRBV14; D not resolved. Trimming left V 0 bases short and J 13 bases short, with 10 bases between. This CDR3 has 12 residues. The V gene's germline CDR1 is SGHDN and CDR2 FVKESK. CDR3 loop: CASSQDRIGQFF. CDR3 bases: TGTGCCAGCAGCCAAGATAGAATAGGACAGTTCTTC.

The chain links TRBV24-1 to TRBJ2-5; 8 bases are a match to TRBD1. V lost 6 bases to trimming and J lost 5 bases; unmatched junction nucleotides: 4. The CDR3 runs 13 residues. Germline V gene lookup returns CDR1 KGHDR and CDR2 SFDVKD. The CDR3 DNA reads as TGTGCCACCAGTTCAGGGGGCGGGGAGACCCAGTACTTC. Protein sequence: CATSSGGGETQYF.

This clonotype was seen a single time. The chain joins TRBV4-2 to TRBJ2-7; 11 bases are shared with TRBD1. The length of the CDR3 is 16 residues. Germline trimming cut 5 bases from V and 7 bases from J; bases unmatched to any gene: 13. Germline V gene sequence: CDR1 LGHNA, CDR2 YNFKEQ. CDR3 coding DNA: TGTGCCAGCAGCAACATGGCTGGACAGGGGGCTGAAGAGCAGTACTTC. Residues: CASSNMAGQGAEEQYF.

The rearrangement links TRBV30 to TRBJ2-3, with D perhaps matching TRBD1 (6 bases). The CDR3 contains 15 residues. Germline CDR1 GTSNPN, CDR2 SVGIG (reference sequence). Deletions cut 3 bases from V and 6 bases from J, with 19 bases between. This chain's CDR3 is CAWRTGTLGVDTQYF. The CDR3 bases are TGTGCCTGGAGAACCGGGACACTGGGGGTGGATACGCAGTATTTT.

The rearrangement joins TRBV9 to TRBJ1-4; D unclear. Trimming left V 0 bases short and J 8 bases short, with 14 bases between. The CDR3 is made up of 15 amino acids. The germline gives CDR1 SGDLS, CDR2 YYNGEE. The CDR3 coding sequence is TGTGCCAGCAGCGTAGAATCAGGTTATGGGGAAAAACTGTTTTTT. Protein: CASSVESGYGEKLFF.

This clonotype appeared a single time. The chain links TRBV6-5 to TRBJ1-2; 9 bases agree with TRBD1. The germline gives CDR1 MNHEY, CDR2 SVGAGI. There are 14 residues in the CDR3. Losses at the gene ends were 7 bases for V and 7 bases for J; bases not matched to a gene: 10. The CDR3 nucleotides read TGTGCCAGCAACGTCCACCGGGACAGGGTTGGCTACACCTTC. This gives the protein CASNVHRDRVGYTF.

V gene TRBV20-1 combines with J gene TRBJ2-7; 8 bases fit TRBD1. Per the germline V gene, CDR1 is DFQATT and CDR2 is SNEGSKA (reference sequence). The CDR3 has 13 amino acids. The V segment lost 6 bases and the J segment 1 base; nucleotides outside the gene matches: 5. CDR3 nucleotide sequence: TGCAGTGCAAGGACAGGGCGATCCTACGAGCAGTACTTC. Amino acid sequence: CSARTGRSYEQYF.

V usage is TRBV20-1 and J usage is TRBJ2-1, with a tentative D call TRBD1 (6 bases). Per the germline V gene, CDR1 is DFQATT and CDR2 is SNEGSKA (reference sequence). The germline V and J ends were trimmed by 1 base and 1 base, with 11 bases remaining between them. CDR3 size: 15 residues. CDR3 sequence: CSARVRGGSYNEQFF. DNA of the CDR3: TGCAGTGCTAGAGTCAGAGGGGGATCCTACAATGAGCAGTTCTTC.

The rearrangement links TRBV20-1 to TRBJ2-4, with D unresolved. The CDR3 runs 12 residues. CDR1 is DFQATT and CDR2 is SNEGSKA in the germline V gene (reference sequence). The germline V and J ends were trimmed by 6 bases and 7 bases, with 13 bases remaining between them. The CDR3 region is CSAPSDPNIQYF. The CDR3 region has the DNA TGCAGTGCCCCCTCGGATCCGAACATTCAGTACTTC.

The genes are TRBV20-1 and TRBJ2-7; TRBD1 matches 7 bases. The CDR3 is 10 residues long. Germline values: CDR1 DFQATT, CDR2 SNEGSKA (reference sequence). J lost 7 bases, V lost 3 bases, and 0 bases had no gene match. The CDR3 loop is CSASRGEQYF. The CDR3 region has the DNA TGCAGTGCTAGCAGGGGGGAGCAGTACTTC.

This chain connects TRBV11-2 to TRBJ2-7; D remains unclear. The CDR3 is 12 residues long. Trimming removed 8 bases from V and 4 bases from J, with 12 bases in between. Germline V CDR1 and CDR2: SGHAT, FQNNGV. CDR3 in DNA: TGTGCCAGCCGTCACGGCGAGTACGAGCAGTACTTC. This gives the protein CASRHGEYEQYF. Full variable domain (outside the CDR3, taken from reference TRBV11-2 and TRBJ2-7): EAGVAQSPRYKIIEKRQSVAFWCNPISGHATLYWYQQILGQGPKLLIQFQNNGVVDDSQLPKDRFSAERLKGVDSTLKIQPAKLEDSAVYLCASRHGEYEQYFGPGTRLTVT.

V gene TRBV3-1 combines with J gene TRBJ2-7; weak D call: TRBD1 (5 bases). Germline V gene lookup returns CDR1 LGHDT and CDR2 YNNKEL (reference sequence). The CDR3 extends over 12 amino acids. V was cut by 5 bases and J by 4 bases, with 9 bases left in between. In DNA, the CDR3 is TGTGCCAGCAGCTACCGACAGTACGAGCAGTACTTC. As protein: CASSYRQYEQYF.

The J gene is TRBJ2-3, the V gene TRBV20-1, with 9 bases lining up with TRBD2. The CDR3 has 15 amino acids. Germline loops: CDR1 DFQATT, CDR2 SNEGSKA (reference sequence). J was trimmed by 0 bases and V by 5 bases; bases with no gene match: 6. CDR3 DNA sequence: TGCAGTGCTCCTCGCGGGGGGGTTAGCACAGATACGCAGTATTTT. Translating it yields CSAPRGGVSTDTQYF.

V and J are TRBV29-1 and TRBJ2-7, with a tentative D call TRBD2 (6 bases). Between the trimmed V and J ends, which lost 1 base and 5 bases, there was a span of 15 bases. Germline V CDR1 and CDR2: SQVTM, ANQGSEA. The CDR3 contains 14 residues. The CDR3 reads CSVEVGTPTDEQYF. CDR3 sequence (DNA): TGCAGCGTTGAAGTGGGGACTCCGACCGACGAGCAGTACTTC.

The chain carries TRBV6-2 or TRBV6-3 and TRBJ1-3; tentatively, D is TRBD1 (6 bases). Germline assignment: CDR1 MNHEY and CDR2 SVGEGT. The CDR3 is 15 amino acids. The germline V and J ends were trimmed by 6 bases and 0 bases, with 12 bases remaining between them. CDR3 DNA sequence: TGTGCCAGCAGCACCAGGGGAATCTCTGGAAACACCATATATTTT. It is translated as CASSTRGISGNTIYF.

This chain connects TRBV9 to TRBJ2-2, with D tentatively TRBD2 (5 bases). The CDR3 runs to 15 residues. CDR1 is SGDLS, CDR2 YYNGEE, per germline. The germline V and J ends were trimmed by 4 bases and 3 bases, with 13 bases remaining between them. The CDR3 region is CASSSRMGDTGELFF. The CDR3 bases are TGTGCCAGCAGCTCCCGGATGGGAGACACCGGGGAGCTGTTTTTT.

This chain connects TRBV15 to TRBJ2-5; D is tentatively TRBD1 or TRBD2 (5 bases each). Germline loops: CDR1 LNHNV, CDR2 YYDKDF (reference sequence). V was shortened by 8 bases and J by 3 bases, with 13 bases between the two germline ends. The CDR3 covers 13 residues. CDR3 in DNA: TGTGCCACCTCCTTGGGGGTCAAAGAGACCCAGTACTTC. It codes for CATSLGVKETQYF.

The CDR3 loop is CASSVAMGIQYF. The CDR3 region has the DNA TGTGCCAGCAGCGTAGCTATGGGCATTCAGTACTTC. V and J are TRBV9 and TRBJ2-4; D is unresolved. The CDR3 is 12 residues long. Germline V gene sequence: CDR1 SGDLS, CDR2 YYNGEE. V was clipped by 0 bases and J by 9 bases, with 7 bases between them. The full variable domain, rest sourced from reference TRBV9 and TRBJ2-4, is DSGVTQTPKHLITATGQRVTLRCSPRSGDLSVYWYQQSLDQGLQFLIQYYNGEERAKGNILERFSAQQFPDLHSELNLSSLELGDSALYFCASSVAMGIQYFGAGTRLSVL.